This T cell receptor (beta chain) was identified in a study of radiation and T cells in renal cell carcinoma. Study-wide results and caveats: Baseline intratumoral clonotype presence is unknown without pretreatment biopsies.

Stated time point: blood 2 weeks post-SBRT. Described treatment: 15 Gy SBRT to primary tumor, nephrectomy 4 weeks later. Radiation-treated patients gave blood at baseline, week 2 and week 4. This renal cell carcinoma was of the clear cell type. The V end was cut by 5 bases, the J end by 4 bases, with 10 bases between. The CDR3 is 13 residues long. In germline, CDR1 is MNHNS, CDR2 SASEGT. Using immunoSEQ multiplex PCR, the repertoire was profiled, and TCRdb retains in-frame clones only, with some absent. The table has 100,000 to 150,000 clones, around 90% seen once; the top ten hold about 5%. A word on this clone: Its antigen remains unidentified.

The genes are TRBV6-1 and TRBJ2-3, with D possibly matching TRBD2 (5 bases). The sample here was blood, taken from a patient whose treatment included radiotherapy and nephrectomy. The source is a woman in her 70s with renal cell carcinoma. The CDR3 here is CASSLPLADTQYF. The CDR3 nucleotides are TGTGCCAGCAGTCTCCCACTAGCAGATACGCAGTATTTT.